This note documents a single T cell receptor (beta chain) sequence. Its antigen is not known. It was autoimmune disease history or systemic immunosuppression that excluded patients. Clones were sequenced by immunoSEQ multiplex PCR, and TCRdb holds only the in-frame ones, with some missing. Among some 45,000 clones listed, 85% to 90% were seen once. The entry originates in a study of OX40 agonist ivuxolimab in advanced cancers. Study background: Averaging 60 years in age, with a range of about 23 to 85, the cohort was about 83% male. Two cutaneous melanoma patients and one hepatocellular carcinoma patient, three in all, had partial responses.

Germline lookup yields CDR1 SNHLY and CDR2 FYNNEI. Between the trimmed V and J ends, which lost 7 bases and 1 base, there was a span of 10 bases. The length of the CDR3 is 14 residues. Study-wide results and limits: Expanded clones were, on average, more numerous among CD8+ T cells than CD4+.

Sequencing used CD4+ or CD8+ T cells sorted from blood, obtained in a trial of the OX40 agonist ivuxolimab. The source of this sequence is an adult with an advanced solid tumor such as melanoma, head and neck, liver or kidney cancer. The gene calls are TRBV2 and TRBJ2-2; TRBD1 is a possible D gene (6 bases). This CDR3 reads CASKATGNTGELFF. The CDR3 DNA reads TGTGCCAGCAAAGCGACAGGGAACACCGGGGAGCTGTTTTTT.